These T cell receptor beta chains were read from a single sample in a study of T cell changes during pregnancy in multiple sclerosis. TCRdb's table, derived via immunoSEQ multiplex PCR, lists solely in-frame clones and lacks some. Found here are 49,000 or so clones, 90% to 95% of them singletons; the top ten hold about 5.5%. Sequences were derived from CD8+ T cells from peripheral blood mononuclear cells, sampled before pregnancy. The source is a female donor with multiple sclerosis, enrolled in a pregnancy study. The CDR3 runs from the conserved cysteine through the conserved F or W. Each record gives: V gene, clone size, D gene, CDR3 length, J gene, CDR3 DNA, CDR3 protein. D genes are given only for firm matches. Size tells how often a clone was seen (once, few, many) or the class of an expanded clone, and some rows leave it out.

V gene: TRBV28
clone size: .
D gene: .
CDR3 length: 15
J gene: TRBJ1-2
CDR3 DNA: TGTGCCAGCAAACCTCAGGGGCACTGGAACTATGGCTACACCTTC
CDR3 protein: CASKPQGHWNYGYTF

V gene: TRBV5-1
clone size: .
D gene: .
CDR3 length: 15
J gene: TRBJ2-7
CDR3 DNA: TGCGCCAGCAGCTTGGGGGCGACAGGTTCCTACGAGCAGTACTTC
CDR3 protein: CASSLGATGSYEQYF

V gene: TRBV6-5
clone size: .
D gene: TRBD2
CDR3 length: 15
J gene: TRBJ2-7
CDR3 DNA: TGTGCCAGCAGCCCTGGACTAGCGGGAGTCTACGAGCAGTACTTC
CDR3 protein: CASSPGLAGVYEQYF

V gene: TRBV28
clone size: .
D gene: .
CDR3 length: 14
J gene: TRBJ1-2
CDR3 DNA: TGTGCCAGCAGTTTTCTGGGGGACTCCTATGGCTACACCTTC
CDR3 protein: CASSFLGDSYGYTF

V gene: TRBV27
clone size: .
D gene: .
CDR3 length: 15
J gene: TRBJ1-1
CDR3 DNA: TGTGCCAGCAGTTCAAAACCAGGGGCGAAGGCTGAAGCTTTCTTT
CDR3 protein: CASSSKPGAKAEAFF

V gene: TRBV9
clone size: once
D gene: TRBD2
CDR3 length: 18
J gene: TRBJ2-5
CDR3 DNA: TGTGCCAGCAGCGCTCCCCGGACTAGCGGGAGGGCCTGGGAGACCCAGTACTTC
CDR3 protein: CASSAPRTSGRAWETQYF

V gene: TRBV4-1
clone size: .
D gene: TRBD1
CDR3 length: 16
J gene: TRBJ1-2
CDR3 DNA: TGCGCCAGCAGCCCCCTAAATATAACGGTCAGGGGGGGCTACACCTTC
CDR3 protein: CASSPLNITVRGGYTF

V gene: TRBV9
clone size: .
D gene: .
CDR3 length: 12
J gene: TRBJ2-3
CDR3 DNA: TGTGCCAGCCGGGACTTCACAGATACGCAGTATTTT
CDR3 protein: CASRDFTDTQYF

V gene: TRBV2
clone size: .
D gene: .
CDR3 length: 13
J gene: TRBJ2-2
CDR3 DNA: TGTGCCAGCAGTGATGTAGACACCGGGGAGCTGTTTTTT
CDR3 protein: CASSDVDTGELFF

V gene: TRBV5-4
clone size: .
D gene: TRBD2
CDR3 length: 15
J gene: TRBJ2-5
CDR3 DNA: TGTGCCAGCAGCTACCTAGCGGGAGAAGAAGAGACCCAGTACTTC
CDR3 protein: CASSYLAGEEETQYF

V gene: TRBV27
clone size: .
D gene: .
CDR3 length: 15
J gene: TRBJ1-5
CDR3 DNA: TGTGCCAGCAGTTTGAGCAGGGGAGGCAATCAGCCCCAGCATTTT
CDR3 protein: CASSLSRGGNQPQHF

V gene: TRBV6-4
clone size: .
D gene: TRBD2
CDR3 length: 16
J gene: TRBJ2-3
CDR3 DNA: TGTGCCAGCAGCCCCCGGGAGGCGGGGTTGAGTGATACGCAGTATTTT
CDR3 protein: CASSPREAGLSDTQYF

V gene: TRBV6-6
clone size: .
D gene: TRBD1
CDR3 length: 15
J gene: TRBJ1-2
CDR3 DNA: TGTGCCAGCAGGCCTAGGGACAGGGTGAACTATGGCTACACCTTC
CDR3 protein: CASRPRDRVNYGYTF

V gene: TRBV5-5
clone size: once
D gene: .
CDR3 length: 14
J gene: TRBJ2-7
CDR3 DNA: TGTGCCAGCAGCTTGGTTCTAGATGTGCACGAGCAGTACTTC
CDR3 protein: CASSLVLDVHEQYF

V gene: TRBV27
clone size: .
D gene: .
CDR3 length: 13
J gene: TRBJ1-2
CDR3 DNA: TGTGCCAGCACGTCGACAGGTTGGGGGGGCTACACCTTC
CDR3 protein: CASTSTGWGGYTF

V gene: TRBV2
clone size: .
D gene: .
CDR3 length: 15
J gene: TRBJ1-2
CDR3 DNA: TGTGCCAGCAGTGAATATGGTGGCGGACTCTATGGCTACACCTTC
CDR3 protein: CASSEYGGGLYGYTF

V gene: TRBV6-1
clone size: .
D gene: TRBD1
CDR3 length: 17
J gene: TRBJ2-2
CDR3 DNA: TGTGCCAGCAGTGACGGGGACAGGGGGCGCGGGCCCGGGGAGCTGTTTTTT
CDR3 protein: CASSDGDRGRGPGELFF

V gene: TRBV15
clone size: .
D gene: TRBD1
CDR3 length: 15
J gene: TRBJ2-3
CDR3 DNA: TGTGCCACCAGCAGGGACAGGCCGGAGACAGATACGCAGTATTTT
CDR3 protein: CATSRDRPETDTQYF

V gene: TRBV29-1
clone size: .
D gene: TRBD1
CDR3 length: 16
J gene: TRBJ2-6
CDR3 DNA: TGCAGCGTTGGGGACAGGGACCTCGGTGGGGCCAACGTCCTGACTTTC
CDR3 protein: CSVGDRDLGGANVLTF

V gene: TRBV19
clone size: .
D gene: TRBD1
CDR3 length: 15
J gene: TRBJ1-1
CDR3 DNA: TGTGCCAGTAGTATTTCGACAGGGGCGAACACTGAAGCTTTCTTT
CDR3 protein: CASSISTGANTEAFF